This T cell receptor beta chain stems from a study of T cell changes during pregnancy in multiple sclerosis. Profiling relied on immunoSEQ multiplex PCR, and the TCRdb table lists in-frame clones only, not all of them. This table holds about 75,000 clones, about 94% found once. The TCR originated in a female donor with multiple sclerosis, enrolled in a pregnancy study. The sequencing used CD4+ T cells from peripheral blood mononuclear cells, collected after pregnancy.

The CDR3 loop is CASVDSSYEQYF. The CDR3 DNA sequence: TGTGCCAGCGTCGACAGCTCCTACGAGCAGTACTTC. This chain links TRBV6-5 with TRBJ2-7, with a possible D match to TRBD1 (5 bases). The CDR3 spans 12 residues. Germline V lookup: CDR1 MNHEY, CDR2 SVGAGI. V was clipped by 8 bases and J by 0 bases, with 8 bases between them.